These T cell receptor beta chains were read from a single sample in a study of CD8+ T cells in alopecia areata. Profiling relied on immunoSEQ multiplex PCR, and the TCRdb table lists in-frame clones only, not all of them. This table has roughly 250,000 clones, roughly two thirds appearing once. The specimen comprised CD4+ T cells sorted from blood, sampled at week 0. The receptors shown here come from a human donor with alopecia areata. Each CDR3 is given with its conserved first and last residue.

J: TRBJ2-5
V: TRBV29-1
CDR3: CSADGRNQETQYF

J: TRBJ1-2
V: TRBV29-1
CDR3: CSVVGDLYGYTF

J: TRBJ2-6
V: TRBV7-3
CDR3: CASSASGANVLTF

J: TRBJ2-3
V: TRBV7-2
CDR3: CASGGTGLAKYF

J: TRBJ2-4
V: TRBV6-6
CDR3: CASSVHTTIAKNIQYF

J: TRBJ2-3
V: TRBV30
CDR3: CAWRTGTDTQYF

J: TRBJ2-5
V: TRBV5-6
CDR3: CASSLAPTGQETQYF

J: TRBJ1-1
V: TRBV29-1
CDR3: CSVGIGNTEAFF

J: TRBJ2-3
V: TRBV9
CDR3: CASSPTGLAGREYF

J: TRBJ1-1
V: TRBV7-2
CDR3: CASSTFRTRNTEAFF

J: TRBJ1-3
V: TRBV6-1
CDR3: CASSASGNTIYF

J: TRBJ2-1
V: TRBV15
CDR3: CATSRDKHRGHEQFF

J: TRBJ2-3
V: TRBV7-6
CDR3: CASSLVGPDISDTQYF

J: TRBJ2-5
V: TRBV27
CDR3: CASRAGGSGGTQYF

J: TRBJ2-3
V: TRBV5-6
CDR3: CASSSLGTQYF

J: TRBJ2-2
V: TRBV7-3
CDR3: CASSRGAGELFF

J: TRBJ1-2
V: TRBV18
CDR3: CASSPRDGGYTF

J: TRBJ2-1
V: TRBV25-1
CDR3: CASSESQRGDLVQFF

J: TRBJ2-5
V: TRBV11-2
CDR3: CASRLRTKGETQYF

J: TRBJ2-1
V: TRBV7-2
CDR3: CASSLGPGSNEQFF

J: TRBJ2-2
V: TRBV5-6
CDR3: CASSSRAANTGELFF

J: TRBJ2-7
V: TRBV5-1
CDR3: CASSLGIGKGHYEQYF

J: TRBJ1-5
V: TRBV30
CDR3: CAWSVRTVSNQPQHF

J: TRBJ2-7
V: TRBV29-1
CDR3: CSVELERGSYEQYF

J: TRBJ1-2
V: TRBV30
CDR3: CAWTPRGSGYTF

J: TRBJ2-7
V: TRBV4-2
CDR3: CASSQVGVGEQYF

J: TRBJ1-2
V: TRBV29-1
CDR3: CSVDGESTGMGYGYTF

J: TRBJ2-3
V: TRBV30
CDR3: CAWDYSDTQYF

J: TRBJ2-7
V: TRBV29-1
CDR3: CSVRDRAYEQYF

J: TRBJ2-7
V: TRBV29-1
CDR3: CSVGRVHEQYF

J: TRBJ2-5
V: TRBV7-2
CDR3: CASSLLGQGQETQYF

J: TRBJ2-6
V: TRBV29-1
CDR3: CSVEGGAGAGANVLTF

J: TRBJ1-1
V: TRBV7-9
CDR3: CASSSFSTGTEAFF

J: TRBJ2-3
V: TRBV7-9
CDR3: CASSPGTSKDTQYF

J: TRBJ2-5
V: TRBV5-1
CDR3: CASSLIAGQETQYF

J: TRBJ2-5
V: TRBV5-5
CDR3: CASSSAGGHQETQYF

J: TRBJ2-3
V: TRBV29-1
CDR3: CSTNTDTQYF

J: TRBJ2-1
V: TRBV30
CDR3: CASRPPGTHEQFF

J: TRBJ1-4
V: TRBV27
CDR3: CASSNRGRGNEKLFF

J: TRBJ2-6
V: TRBV7-6
CDR3: CASSLTPPSGANVLTF

J: TRBJ1-1
V: TRBV7-2
CDR3: CASRPPWTGEAFF

J: TRBJ2-3
V: TRBV29-1
CDR3: CSVVSGGAVSGTDTQYF

J: TRBJ2-3
V: TRBV18
CDR3: CASEQGTQYF

J: TRBJ2-3
V: TRBV5-1
CDR3: CASSGTPGLQRADTQYF

J: TRBJ1-1
V: TRBV29-1
CDR3: CSVARGRAGTEAFF

J: TRBJ1-1
V: TRBV29-1
CDR3: CSVERGSSTEAFF

J: TRBJ1-2
V: TRBV11-3
CDR3: CASQKRHGYTF

J: TRBJ2-7
V: TRBV15
CDR3: CASGRDAYEQYF

J: TRBJ2-5
V: TRBV20-1
CDR3: CSATPQETQYF

J: TRBJ2-2
V: TRBV30
CDR3: CAWAREPGELFF

J: TRBJ1-1
V: TRBV10-3
CDR3: CAISERGRDMNTEAFF

J: TRBJ1-1
V: TRBV6-5
CDR3: CASSYSTGTEAFF

J: TRBJ2-7
V: TRBV5-1
CDR3: CASSLLGPPGFEQYF

J: TRBJ2-7
V: TRBV11-2
CDR3: CASSIRRAYEQYF

J: TRBJ1-6
V: TRBV7-2
CDR3: CASSFAGSDSPLHF

J: TRBJ2-2
V: TRBV5-1
CDR3: CASSLGQNTGELFF

J: TRBJ2-3
V: TRBV7-9
CDR3: CASSYLLQLPPGTDTQYF

J: TRBJ2-1
V: TRBV18
CDR3: CASSRTHNEQFF

J: TRBJ2-5
V: TRBV27
CDR3: CASSFRAQETQYF